This T cell receptor beta chain is drawn from a study of T cell repertoires in cytomegalovirus infection. With 3 bases removed from V and 4 bases from J, the gap between germline ends came to 16 bases. CDR3 size: 15 residues. Per germline, CDR1 MDHEN and CDR2 SYDVKM. TCRdb used MiXCR to reprocess the reads, holding one entry per CDR3 protein. The repertoire holds 310,000 or so distinct CDR3 sequences, with roughly a quarter as singletons. This sequence originates from a human donor in good health (CMV status not recorded). Some clones in this sample may be carry-over from other donors' samples. The chain has TRBV28 and TRBJ2-7; no clear D gene. Material: PBMCs. CDR3 residues: CASSFTENLRYEQYF. The DNA of the CDR3 is TGTGCCAGCAGTTTTACCGAGAACCTTCGATACGAGCAGTACTTC.